This entry lists 32 T cell receptor beta chains sequenced from one sample in a study of blood T cell repertoires in COVID-19 (dated by TCRdb to the early 2020s). The library was obtained by the immunoSEQ multiplex PCR assay. TCRdb took this table from immuneACCESS and kept in-frame rearrangements with V and J called. Such tables lack part of the clones; where checked against another copy, unresolved V genes explain under half of the gap, and the rest is unexplained. This sample holds fewer than 150,000 clones; nearly 85% were observed only once. The ten largest account for 3.9% of the sample. What was sequenced was PBMCs or T cells enriched from blood (not recorded which). The source of these receptors is a man aged 50 or older in a cohort exposed to, infected with or recovered from COVID-19 (not recorded which).

The chain employs TRBV5-8 and TRBJ2-5, with 7 bases that match TRBD1. The V gene's germline CDR1 is SGHTS and CDR2 YDEGEE. The CDR3 sequence is 17 residues long. After removal of 3 bases from V and 2 bases from J, the junction contained 13 bases not matched to a gene. CDR3 loop: CASSSGQAYRGQETQYF. In DNA, the CDR3 is TGTGCCAGCAGCTCCGGACAGGCCTATAGGGGGCAAGAGACCCAGTACTTC.

This clone has a single count. The chain carries TRBV24-1 and TRBJ2-6; D remains unclear. CDR3 length: 15 amino acids. The germline CDR1 and CDR2 sequences are KGHDR and SFDVKD. V lost 2 bases and J 2 bases, leaving 6 bases between the germline ends. DNA of the CDR3: TGTGCCACCAGTGATTGGAGCGCTGGGGCCAACGTCCTGACTTTC. This translates into CATSDWSAGANVLTF.

The chain combines TRBV5-6 with TRBJ2-7; no clear D gene. Trimming shortened V by 0 bases and J by 2 bases, and 12 bases separated the two germline ends. The CDR3 is made up of 15 amino acids. Germline values: CDR1 SGHDT, CDR2 YYEEEE. The CDR3 reads CASSLGHLPTYEQYF. The CDR3 nucleotides read TGTGCCAGCAGCTTGGGACACTTACCTACCTACGAGCAGTACTTC.

The chain combines TRBV27 with TRBJ2-7; tentative D call: TRBD1 (5 bases). V was trimmed by 4 bases and J by 4 bases, leaving 14 bases between them. This CDR3 comprises 14 residues. Germline CDR1 reads MNHEY; CDR2 reads SMNVEV (reference sequence). CDR3 amino acids: CASSSNRQRYEQYF. DNA of the CDR3: TGTGCCAGCAGTTCGAACCGACAGAGGTACGAGCAGTACTTC.

The chain carries TRBV14 and TRBJ2-3, with TRBD2 identical over 11 bases. CDR1 is SGHDN and CDR2 is FVKESK in the germline V gene. This CDR3 is 15 amino acids long. The trim removed 4 bases at V and 3 bases at J, leaving 3 bases unmatched. The CDR3 DNA reads TGTGCCAGCAGCCCTACTAGCGGGAGAACAGATACGCAGTATTTT. Protein: CASSPTSGRTDTQYF. Together with reference TRBV14 and TRBJ2-3, the CDR3 gives the full variable domain: EAGVTQFPSHSVIEKGQTVTLRCDPISGHDNLYWYRRVMGKEIKFLLHFVKESKQDESGMPNNRFLAERTGGTYSTLKVQPAELEDSGVYFCASSPTSGRTDTQYFGPGTRLTVL.

The chain combines TRBV14 with TRBJ2-3; TRBD2 matches at 7 bases. The V gene end was trimmed by 4 bases and the J gene end by 5 bases; junction bases not matched to a gene: 15. The CDR3 is 17 residues long. CDR1 and CDR2 from the germline V gene are SGHDN and FVKESK. The DNA for the CDR3 is TGTGCCAGCAGCCTCCCAGCCCAAGGGAGGGGCGAAGATACGCAGTATTTT. Its translation: CASSLPAQGRGEDTQYF.

This rearrangement joins TRBV30 to TRBJ1-6, with D maybe TRBD1 (5 bases). The CDR3 runs 14 residues. V lost 3 bases, J lost 0 bases, and 6 bases lay in between. CDR1 and CDR2 from the germline V gene are GTSNPN and SVGIG (reference sequence). In nucleotides, the CDR3 is TGTGCCTGGAGCGGACACTCCTATAATTCACCCCTCCACTTT. It codes for CAWSGHSYNSPLHF.

This sequence joins TRBV5-4 and TRBJ1-4; 12 bases fit TRBD1. Trimming at V came to 4 bases and at J to 7 bases, leaving 5 bases not matched to a gene. CDR3 length equals 15 residues. Germline V gene data show CDR1 as SGHNT and CDR2 as YYREEE (reference sequence). DNA for the CDR3: TGTGCCAGCAGCCCTGGGACAGGGGGCGTTGAAAAACTGTTTTTT. It encodes CASSPGTGGVEKLFF. Based on the CDR3 plus reference TRBV5-4 and TRBJ1-4, the full variable domain is ETGVTQSPTHLIKTRGQQVTLRCSSQSGHNTVSWYQQALGQGPQFIFQYYREEENGRGNFPPRFSGLQFPNYSSELNVNALELDDSALYLCASSPGTGGVEKLFFGSGTQLSVL.

The CDR3 DNA reads as TGCGCCAGCAGGTCAACGGCTAGCGGAGCCAGCACAGATACGCAGTATTTT. Encoded protein: CASRSTASGASTDTQYF. The rearrangement joins TRBV5-1 to TRBJ2-3; 7 nucleotides align to TRBD2. This CDR3 has 17 amino acids. Germline CDR1 SGHRS, CDR2 YFSETQ. V was pared by 5 bases and J by 0 bases, with 12 bases of the junction left unmatched.

J is TRBJ2-1 and V is TRBV27; D might be TRBD2 (5 bases). CDR1 is MNHEY and CDR2 is SMNVEV in the germline V gene (reference sequence). Trimming cost V 6 bases and J 7 bases, with 10 bases left between them. The CDR3 sequence is 12 residues long. The CDR3, as DNA: TGTGCCAGCAGACTGCGCGGGAATGAGCAGTTCTTC. As protein: CASRLRGNEQFF.

The V call is TRBV28, the J call TRBJ1-5; weak D call: TRBD1 (5 bases). CDR3 length equals 14 residues. Trimming removed 5 bases from V and 3 bases from J, with 11 bases in between. CDR1 and CDR2 (germline): MDHEN, SYDVKM. The CDR3 DNA is TGTGCCAGCAGTCCGGAGACAGACAATCAGCCCCAGCATTTT. It encodes CASSPETDNQPQHF. Using reference TRBV28 and TRBJ1-5 for the parts outside the CDR3, the full variable domain is DVKVTQSSRYLVKRTGEKVFLECVQDMDHENMFWYRQDPGLGLRLIYFSYDVKMKEKGDIPEGYSVSREKKERFSLILESASTNQTSMYLCASSPETDNQPQHFGDGTRLSIL.

The V call is TRBV6-5, the J call TRBJ2-6; maybe TRBD1 (6 bases). V was clipped by 2 bases and J by 4 bases, with 12 bases between them. The CDR3 runs 16 residues. The germline CDR1 and CDR2 sequences are MNHEY and SVGAGI. The DNA of the CDR3 is TGTGCCAGCAGTTACGTGTTGGGGGCCGGGGCCAACGTCCTGACTTTC. Translation gives CASSYVLGAGANVLTF.

V gene TRBV7-9 combines with J gene TRBJ2-4; D is undetermined. The ends were cut back, 5 bases at V and 4 bases at J, with 12 bases in the middle. The CDR3 consists of 14 residues. Germline V gene lookup returns CDR1 SEHNR and CDR2 FQNEAQ (reference sequence). In nucleotides, the CDR3 is TGTGCCAGCAGCCCCGCTAGACTGAAAAACATTCAGTACTTC. Translated: CASSPARLKNIQYF. The variable domain in full, completed from reference TRBV7-9 and TRBJ2-4, reads DTGVSQNPRHKITKRGQNVTFRCDPISEHNRLYWYRQTLGQGPEFLTYFQNEAQLEKSRLLSDRFSAERPKGSFSTLEIQRTEQGDSAMYLCASSPARLKNIQYFGAGTRLSVL.

The table lists this clone with a few counts. This chain links TRBV7-9 with TRBJ2-7; TRBD2 matches 9 bases. CDR1 and CDR2 (germline): SEHNR, FQNEAQ (reference sequence). This CDR3 has 17 residues. V shed 11 bases, J shed 2 bases, and the junction held 19 bases outside the gene matches. The CDR3 loop is CAVKGGTRGRGTYEQYF. As DNA, the CDR3 is TGTGCCGTGAAAGGGGGAACCCGCGGGAGGGGCACCTACGAGCAGTACTTC.

In this sample, this clone turned up a few times. At one end, the junction sequence differs from germline, possibly due to a read error. The V call is TRBV5-6, the J call TRBJ2-1, with D tentatively TRBD2 (5 bases). Germline CDR1 reads SGHDT; CDR2 reads YYEEEE. This CDR3 comprises 15 residues. The CDR3 sequence is CASSLVGVSSNEQFF. The CDR3, as DNA: TGTGCCAGCAGCTTGGTGGGAGTGTCCTCCAATGAGCAGTTCTTC.

This clone was recorded only once. The V and J genes are TRBV27 and TRBJ2-3, with D unclear. The germline CDR1 and CDR2 sequences are MNHEY and SMNVEV (reference sequence). The CDR3 covers 12 residues. V lost 4 bases and J 6 bases, leaving 8 bases between the germline ends. The CDR3 DNA sequence: TGTGCCAGCAGTTCCGGGTCGGATACGCAGTATTTT. Translation gives CASSSGSDTQYF.

The CDR3, as DNA: TGTGCCAGCAGCTTGGAGAGCTCCTATAATTCACCCCTCCACTTT. This gives the protein CASSLESSYNSPLHF. The V gene is TRBV5-8, the J gene TRBJ1-6; no firm D call. V was cut by 0 bases and J by 0 bases, with 4 bases left in between. Germline loops: CDR1 SGHTS, CDR2 YDEGEE. CDR3 size: 15 residues. Using reference TRBV5-8 and TRBJ1-6 for the parts outside the CDR3, the full variable domain is EAGVTQSPTHLIKTRGQQATLRCSPISGHTSVYWYQQALGLGLQFLLWYDEGEERNRGNFPPRFSGRQFPNYSSELNVNALELEDSALYLCASSLESSYNSPLHFGNGTRLTVT.

The chain carries TRBV20-1 and TRBJ2-1, with unresolved D. Trimming stripped 3 bases from V and 3 bases from J, with 9 bases between. Germline loops: CDR1 DFQATT, CDR2 SNEGSKA (reference sequence). The CDR3 consists of 13 residues. The CDR3 here is CSASIPIYNEQFF. Here the CDR3 DNA reads TGCAGTGCTAGTATCCCTATCTACAATGAGCAGTTCTTC.

In its sample, this clone was seen once. This chain links TRBV11-2 with TRBJ2-7, with 7 bases lining up with TRBD1. The CDR3 sequence is 14 residues long. The V segment lost 5 bases and the J segment 0 bases; nucleotides outside the gene matches: 4. The germline CDR1 and CDR2 sequences are SGHAT and FQNNGV. The CDR3 protein is CASSHAGGSYEQYF. The DNA of the CDR3 is TGTGCCAGCAGCCACGCAGGGGGCTCCTACGAGCAGTACTTC.

The V call is TRBV9, the J call TRBJ2-5; D is undetermined. CDR1 and CDR2 (germline): SGDLS, YYNGEE. Trimming removed 0 bases at V and 2 bases at J, with 11 bases between. This CDR3 has 15 amino acids. The CDR3 protein is CASSVGGYRQETQYF. The CDR3 DNA reads TGTGCCAGCAGCGTAGGAGGCTACCGGCAAGAGACCCAGTACTTC.

J is TRBJ1-5 and V is TRBV7-2; no firm D call. The germline V gene encodes CDR1 SGHTA and CDR2 FQGNSA. The CDR3 is made up of 15 amino acids. Trimming left V 2 bases short and J 0 bases short, with 8 bases between. The CDR3: CASSLNSGSNQPQHF. As DNA, the CDR3 is TGTGCCAGCAGCTTAAATTCGGGTAGCAATCAGCCCCAGCATTTT.

This chain joins TRBV19 and TRBJ2-3; D not resolved. The CDR3 spans 13 residues. CDR1 and CDR2 from the germline V gene are LNHDA and SQIVND (reference sequence). V was shortened by 4 bases and J by 4 bases, with 9 bases between the two germline ends. CDR3 region: CASSTLFSDTQYF. CDR3 nucleotides: TGTGCCAGTAGTACCCTATTCTCAGATACGCAGTATTTT.

This chain uses TRBV15 with TRBJ1-1, with D tentatively TRBD1 (5 bases). CDR1 LNHNV and CDR2 YYDKDF come from the germline V gene (reference sequence). The CDR3 is 14 amino acids. V was shortened by 0 bases and J by 4 bases, with 9 bases between the two germline ends. The DNA of the CDR3 is TGTGCCACCAGCAGAGAGGCGGGGGTCACTGAAGCTTTCTTT. Translating it yields CATSREAGVTEAFF.

The CDR3 DNA reads as TGTGCCAGCAGCCAAGGGCGGGGGGCGTACGAGCAGTACTTC. Translated: CASSQGRGAYEQYF. The chain couples TRBV3-1 (or the pseudogene TRBV3-2) to TRBJ2-7; 8 nucleotides align to TRBD2. V lost 1 base and J lost 4; bases outside the gene matches: 3. This CDR3 region has 14 residues. CDR1 and CDR2 (germline): LGHDT, YNNKEL (reference sequence).

The chain is built from TRBV19 and TRBJ1-6; D not resolved. Trimming shortened V by 7 bases and J by 7 bases, and 11 bases separated the two germline ends. The germline V gene has CDR1 LNHDA and CDR2 SQIVND (reference sequence). This CDR3 region has 13 residues. CDR3 bases: TGTGCCAGTACCCCTACCCTAAATTCACCCCTCCACTTT. This translates into CASTPTLNSPLHF.

The V and J genes are TRBV7-8 and TRBJ2-3; a weak D match, TRBD1 (6 bases). Germline V gives CDR1 SGHVS, CDR2 FQNEAQ. The CDR3 has 16 amino acids. With 1 base removed from V and 1 base from J, the gap between germline ends came to 12 bases. For the CDR3, the DNA is TGTGCCAGCAGCTTAGGGGGGACACAAGGCACAGATACGCAGTATTTT. Its protein is CASSLGGTQGTDTQYF. Supplemented by reference TRBV7-8 and TRBJ2-3, the full variable domain reads GAGVSQSPRYKVAKRGQDVALRCDPISGHVSLFWYQQALGQGPEFLTYFQNEAQLDKSGLPSDRFFAERPEGSVSTLKIQRTQQEDSAVYLCASSLGGTQGTDTQYFGPGTRLTVL.

This clone is a singleton in its sample. The chain employs TRBV5-1 and TRBJ2-2, with a possible D match to TRBD2 (6 bases). Trimming removed 1 base from V and 7 bases from J, with 8 bases in between. From germline, CDR1 is SGHRS and CDR2 YFSETQ. This CDR3 is built from 13 residues. In DNA form, the CDR3 reads TGCGCCAGCAGCTTGACCGGGGGCGGGGAGCTGTTTTTT. It codes for CASSLTGGGELFF. The full variable domain, its missing parts supplied by reference TRBV5-1 and TRBJ2-2, is KAGVTQTPRYLIKTRGQQVTLSCSPISGHRSVSWYQQTPGQGLQFLFEYFSETQRNKGNFPGRFSGRQFSNSRSEMNVSTLELGDSALYLCASSLTGGGELFFGEGSRLTVL.

This clone has a handful of counts. The chain couples TRBV5-1 to TRBJ1-4; 7 bases map to TRBD1. The V gene's germline CDR1 is SGHRS and CDR2 YFSETQ. The CDR3 sequence is 13 residues long. With V trimmed by 3 bases and J by 6 bases, 2 bases remained unmatched. The CDR3 is CASSSGTDEKLFF. The CDR3 DNA reads as TGCGCCAGCAGCTCCGGGACAGATGAAAAACTGTTTTTT.

The chain uses TRBV28 and TRBJ2-7; TRBD2 is a possible D gene (6 bases). This CDR3 is 13 amino acids long. The germline CDR1 and CDR2 sequences are MDHEN and SYDVKM. Trimming took 6 bases from V and 2 from J, leaving 11 bases between them. CDR3 DNA sequence: TGTGCCAGCAGCGGGACTCCAACCTACGAGCAGTACTTC. It encodes CASSGTPTYEQYF.

This chain connects TRBV5-1 to TRBJ1-1; D unresolved. This CDR3 has 12 residues. The V gene lost 4 bases and the J gene lost 6 bases, with 10 bases spanning the gap. Germline lookup yields CDR1 SGHRS and CDR2 YFSETQ. The DNA for the CDR3 is TGCGCCAGCAGCCTTGGTAGCGCTGAAGCTTTCTTT. It specifies CASSLGSAEAFF.

The chain carries TRBV19 and TRBJ1-2; TRBD1 aligns across 11 bases. The CDR3 sequence is 16 residues long. The germline V gene encodes CDR1 LNHDA and CDR2 SQIVND (reference sequence). The V segment lost 5 bases and the J segment 4 bases; nucleotides outside the gene matches: 9. CDR3 loop: CASSPADRGQTYGYTF. CDR3 DNA sequence: TGTGCCAGTAGTCCCGCGGACAGGGGGCAAACCTATGGCTACACCTTC.

This clone was counted only a few times. The V call is TRBV28, the J call TRBJ2-1, with 13 nucleotides matching TRBD2. Per germline, CDR1 MDHEN and CDR2 SYDVKM. This CDR3 region has 16 residues. The V segment lost 2 bases and the J segment 4 bases; nucleotides outside the gene matches: 2. As DNA, the CDR3 is TGTGCCAGCAGTTTAGAGGGACTAGCGGGGTACAATGAGCAGTTCTTC. This translates into CASSLEGLAGYNEQFF.